These 21 T cell receptor beta chains share one sample of origin, sequenced in a study of T-cell reconstitution after alpha-beta-depleted transplantation in children. Preparation of the TCRbeta library involved a method that used unique molecular identifiers. Each CDR3 protein gets one entry after TCRdb re-called the PCR reads with MiXCR. The table lists nearly 20,000 distinct CDR3 sequences, approximately 12% of them singletons, with 35% to 45% in the top ten. The specimen comprised PBMCs, mostly from graft donor cells, sampled 60 days after TCRalphabeta/CD19-depleted stem cell transplant. The receptors were gathered from a female patient aged 2 to 10 who had a stem cell transplant for congenital amegakaryocytic thrombocytopenia, so the T cells may come from the graft donor.

V and J are TRBV11-2 and TRBJ2-7; D is ambiguous. There are 15 residues in the CDR3. Germline V CDR1 and CDR2: SGHAT, FQNNGV. V was trimmed by 0 bases and J by 2 bases, leaving 11 bases between them. CDR3 protein: CASSLDGLSPYEQYF. In DNA, the CDR3 is TGTGCCAGCAGCTTAGACGGTCTCAGTCCCTACGAGCAGTACTTC.

This clonotype was picked up many times. The chain uses TRBV5-8 and TRBJ1-5; D is ambiguous. CDR1 is SGHTS, CDR2 YDEGEE, per germline. CDR3 length: 15 residues. V dropped 4 bases and J dropped 3 bases, with 14 bases sitting between them. The CDR3 sequence is CASSRRIGDNQPQHF. The CDR3 DNA sequence: TGTGCCAGCAGCAGACGGATAGGCGACAATCAGCCCCAGCATTTT. Looking up the rest from reference TRBV5-8 and TRBJ1-5 gives the full variable domain: EAGVTQSPTHLIKTRGQQATLRCSPISGHTSVYWYQQALGLGLQFLLWYDEGEERNRGNFPPRFSGRQFPNYSSELNVNALELEDSALYLCASSRRIGDNQPQHFGDGTRLSIL.

This clonotype was detected once. A much larger clone sits a single nucleotide away, making a read error possible. The chain has TRBV29-1 and TRBJ2-2; 7 bases are a match to TRBD2. Germline V gene lookup returns CDR1 SQVTM and CDR2 ANQGSEA. This CDR3 comprises 13 residues. V lost 7 bases and J lost 4; bases outside the gene matches: 6. CDR3 region: CSAGGDTTGELFF. CDR3 coding DNA: TGCAGCGCTGGGGGGGATACCACCGGGGAGCTGTTTTTT.

This clonotype was counted ten times or more. The rearrangement joins TRBV20-1 to TRBJ2-2; D unresolved. Germline assignment: CDR1 DFQATT and CDR2 SNEGSKA (reference sequence). V was pared by 0 bases and J by 1 base, with 6 bases between. This CDR3 is built from 14 residues. CDR3 loop: CSAREAGNTGELFF. For the CDR3, the DNA is TGCAGTGCTAGAGAGGCAGGGAACACCGGGGAGCTGTTTTTT.

This clonotype was counted between two and nine times. Possible read error: a much larger clone is one base away. This chain connects TRBV28 to TRBJ1-3; TRBD1 might be the D (5 bases). This CDR3 comprises 15 residues. Germline values: CDR1 MDHEN, CDR2 SYDVKM. The CDR3 coding sequence is TGTGCCAGCAGGAGGATCAGGGCCTCTGGAAACACCGTATATTTT. This gives the protein CASRRIRASGNTVYF.

This clonotype has at least ten counts. The V gene is TRBV20-1, the J gene TRBJ2-7, with D tentatively TRBD2 (6 bases). The CDR3 is made up of 14 amino acids. Between the trimmed V and J ends, which lost 4 bases and 2 bases, there was a span of 15 bases. CDR1 and CDR2 (germline): DFQATT, SNEGSKA (reference sequence). The CDR3: CSAIPSVAAYEQYF. The DNA of the CDR3 is TGCAGTGCTATACCCTCTGTAGCGGCCTACGAGCAGTACTTC.

Ten or more counts support this clonotype. The V and J genes are TRBV20-1 and TRBJ2-3; 8 nucleotides agree with TRBD2. From germline, CDR1 is DFQATT and CDR2 SNEGSKA (reference sequence). V shed 3 bases, J shed 6 bases, and the junction held 8 bases outside the gene matches. The CDR3 contains 14 residues. DNA of the CDR3: TGCAGTGCTAGGGCAGTAGCGGGACTGGATACGCAGTATTTT. Amino acid sequence: CSARAVAGLDTQYF.

This clonotype was detected ten times or more. The chain links TRBV7-8 to TRBJ2-1; D may be TRBD2 (5 bases). Germline V gene sequence: CDR1 SGHVS, CDR2 FQNEAQ. V was shortened by 5 bases and J by 0 bases, with 20 bases between the two germline ends. The CDR3 is 18 amino acids. CDR3 region: CASSPTGKEGSSYNEQFF. The CDR3 DNA sequence: TGTGCCAGCAGCCCGACTGGGAAAGAGGGCAGCTCCTACAATGAGCAGTTCTTC.

This clonotype was counted only a few times. The CDR3 coding sequence is TGTGCCAGCAGCTTGCCCCAGGGCGAGCAGTACTTC. As protein: CASSLPQGEQYF. The chain carries TRBV7-6 and TRBJ2-7; D may be TRBD1 (5 bases). This CDR3 is 12 amino acids long. The germline CDR1 and CDR2 sequences are SGHVS and FNYEAQ. Trimming stripped 3 bases from V and 6 bases from J, with 9 bases between.

This clonotype was recorded at least ten times. J is TRBJ2-5 and V is TRBV20-1, with D hard to call. CDR3 length equals 16 residues. The germline V gene encodes CDR1 DFQATT and CDR2 SNEGSKA (reference sequence). Between the trimmed V and J ends, which lost 3 bases and 4 bases, there was a span of 21 bases. In nucleotides, the CDR3 is TGCAGTGCTAGTCGTTTTGCAGCAACGATTGGAGAGACCCAGTACTTC. Translation gives CSASRFAATIGETQYF.

This clonotype was picked up many times. V and J are TRBV2 and TRBJ2-7; D perhaps matches TRBD2 (6 bases). This CDR3 is built from 14 residues. In germline, CDR1 is SNHLY, CDR2 FYNNEI. V was clipped by 7 bases and J by 3 bases, with 16 bases between them. CDR3 in DNA: TGTGCCAGCACCTTCGGGACTGATGACTACGAGCAGTACTTC. As protein: CASTFGTDDYEQYF.

Ten or more counts support this clonotype. This rearrangement joins TRBV4-1 to TRBJ2-7, with D uncertain. V was clipped by 3 bases and J by 5 bases, with 20 bases between them. The CDR3 runs 16 residues. The germline V gene has CDR1 MGHRA and CDR2 YSYEKL. CDR3 DNA sequence: TGCGCCAGCAGCCAGAGTAAAAGGAGTTTAACAGACGAGCAGTACTTC. It translates to CASSQSKRSLTDEQYF.

This clonotype came up many times. The chain is built from TRBV4-2 and TRBJ2-1; no clear D. The CDR3 length is 12 residues. V dropped 4 bases and J dropped 3 bases, with 4 bases sitting between them. From germline, CDR1 is LGHNA and CDR2 YNFKEQ. This chain's CDR3 is CASSPSYNEQFF. The CDR3 DNA follows: TGTGCCAGCAGCCCTAGCTACAATGAGCAGTTCTTC.

This clonotype has ten or more counts. The V gene is TRBV6-5, the J gene TRBJ2-5; D is undetermined. V lost 0 bases and J lost 3, with 11 bases in between. The length of the CDR3 is 15 residues. From germline, CDR1 is MNHEY and CDR2 SVGAGI. CDR3 DNA: TGTGCCAGCAGTTACTCGGGGTCAGCAAAAGAGACCCAGTACTTC. Translation gives CASSYSGSAKETQYF.

The gene calls are TRBV18 and TRBJ2-1; tentatively, D is TRBD2 (6 bases). V was clipped by 2 bases and J by 8 bases, with 16 bases between them. Germline lookup yields CDR1 KGHSH and CDR2 LQKENI. The CDR3 has 15 amino acids. The CDR3 region is CASSPSMRGDDEQFF. Written as DNA, the CDR3 is TGTGCCAGCTCACCATCGATGCGGGGTGACGATGAGCAGTTCTTC.

In this sample, this clonotype turned up many times. The chain joins TRBV28 to TRBJ1-1; no definite D call. The ends were cut back, 8 bases at V and 0 bases at J, with 19 bases in the middle. Germline loops: CDR1 MDHEN, CDR2 SYDVKM. This CDR3 region has 16 residues. The DNA of the CDR3 is TGTGCCAGCTCCTCCCCCCAATCTTCTATGAACACTGAAGCTTTCTTT. Translated: CASSSPQSSMNTEAFF.

This clonotype was recorded at least ten times. This chain connects TRBV5-1 to TRBJ2-3; D is unclear. V shed 7 bases and J shed 3 bases, with 3 bases lying between them. CDR1 is SGHRS, CDR2 YFSETQ, per germline. There are 10 residues in the CDR3. As DNA, the CDR3 is TGCGCCAGCGAGACAGATACGCAGTATTTT. Amino acids: CASETDTQYF.

This clonotype was seen only a few times. The chain has TRBV18 and TRBJ2-1, with 8 bases lining up with TRBD2. The CDR3 loop spans 15 amino acids. Losses at the gene ends were 3 bases for V and 5 bases for J; bases not matched to a gene: 6. From germline, CDR1 is KGHSH and CDR2 LQKENI. In DNA, the CDR3 is TGTGCCAGCTCACCCAACCCGGGACTAGACAATGAGCAGTTCTTC. Translation gives CASSPNPGLDNEQFF.

The chain uses TRBV28 and TRBJ2-1; the match to TRBD2 covers 12 bases. After removal of 11 bases from V and 0 bases from J, the junction contained 5 bases not matched to a gene. Per germline, CDR1 MDHEN and CDR2 SYDVKM. This CDR3 is built from 15 residues. DNA of the CDR3: TGTGCCTCTGGACTAGCGGGGAGCTCCTACAATGAGCAGTTCTTC. Protein: CASGLAGSSYNEQFF.

This clonotype was recorded at least ten times. The chain employs TRBV7-9 and TRBJ2-4, with TRBD1 matching over 7 bases. The germline V gene encodes CDR1 SEHNR and CDR2 FQNEAQ (reference sequence). Trimming cost V 1 base and J 8 bases; bases outside gene matches: 8. The CDR3 totals 15 residues. The CDR3 DNA reads TGTGCCAGCAGCTTAGGTGACAGGGCGGCGGACATTCAGTACTTC. Translating it yields CASSLGDRAADIQYF.

The table lists this clonotype with many counts. The rearrangement links TRBV20-1 to TRBJ2-5; perhaps TRBD2 as D (6 bases). V was cut by 4 bases and J by 3 bases, with 12 bases left in between. CDR1 and CDR2 from the germline V gene are DFQATT and SNEGSKA (reference sequence). CDR3 size: 13 residues. The CDR3: CSATPPGEETQYF. The CDR3 DNA reads as TGCAGTGCTACACCGCCGGGAGAAGAGACCCAGTACTTC.